This T cell receptor (beta chain) was retrieved from a study of T cell responses to AZD1222 COVID-19 vaccine. Data came from immunoSEQ multiplex PCR; TCRdb stores just in-frame clones and leaves some out. The sample has tens of thousands of clones, approximately 87% seen once. The CDR3 spans 17 residues. Germline assignment: CDR1 SGHRS and CDR2 YFSETQ. Germline trimming cut 4 bases from V and 7 bases from J; bases unmatched to any gene: 12. A single count supports this clone. The sequence was collected from an adult in good health. This rearrangement joins TRBV5-1 to TRBJ2-1; 12 bases align to TRBD2. This specimen consisted of peripheral blood, obtained on day 0 of AZD1222 vaccination. The CDR3 is CASSPPGLAGPGNEQFF. In DNA form, the CDR3 reads TGCGCCAGCAGCCCGCCCGGACTAGCGGGGCCAGGGAATGAGCAGTTCTTC.